This T cell receptor beta chain was retrieved from a study of blood T cells in healthy people across ages (dated by TCRdb to between 2014 and 2016). For context, the study as a whole: In model experiments, template switching captured about one uniquely barcoded TCR beta cDNA molecule for every two T cells. The donors were divided into four age groups: young (average 16 years), middle-aged (approximately 39), aged (approximately 62) and long-lived (roughly 86). To track age-related changes in TCR beta repertoire diversity, the study relied on deep sequencing normalized with unique cDNA molecular identifiers. The study analyzed two additional independent replicas of 1 million unique cDNA reads from the same blood draw for two donors, one aged 18 to 30 and one aged 80 or older. Donors of different ages were randomly distributed across sequencing lanes to avoid experimental bias. Study-wide conclusions, independent of this receptor: The CMV infection status of donors was not known, potentially confounding age-related changes in expanded clonotypes. Compared with the aged group, more naive CD4+ T cells, fewer expanded clones and increased TCR diversity were shown by the long-lived group, suggesting age selection. Estimates of total diversity based on one million sequenced T cells were considered lower bounds and underestimates. Since profiling was done on bulk unsorted PBMCs, naive and antigen-experienced compartments could not be conclusively compared. The percentage of naive T cells measured by flow cytometry correlated strongly with observed TCR beta diversity. As age increased, observed TCR beta diversity per million T cells dropped in a roughly linear way, and a significant reduction was already evident by age 40.

The CDR3, from cysteine to phenylalanine, totals 13 residues. Only CDR3 DNA remains: 39 bases, in frame from the first base. The donors were 40 or so Caucasian individuals from Russia, aged roughly 6 to 90 years, who were systemically healthy. Approximately 10 milliliters of peripheral blood were collected from each donor into EDTA-treated Vacutainer tubes. Ficoll-Paque density-gradient centrifugation was used to isolate PBMCs, with at least 6.5 million per sample. Total RNA was extracted from PBMCs with Trizol reagent, with at least 6 micrograms obtained per sample. The percentages of naive CD45RAhigh/CD27high T cells were determined by flow cytometry on a PBMC aliquot from every donor. This clonotype was counted only a few times. Its antigen specificity is not known. Base qualities are not provided; no much larger clone lies one nucleotide away. Library prep was done by 5' RACE. Sequencer: Illumina HiSeq 2500. A second PCR of roughly 6 to 12 cycles was run with a J-beta primer mix and a sample-barcoded 5' primer. A unique molecular identifier was introduced onto each TCR beta cDNA molecule by a template-switch 5' adaptor carrying 12 random nucleotides. Each sample yielded at least 2.5 million CDR3-containing paired-end reads. First-strand cDNA was synthesized from all RNA with the Mint cDNA synthesis kit, primed by a TRBC-specific oligonucleotide. Following uracil-DNA glycosylase treatment, all cDNA underwent a first 18-cycle PCR with the universal primers M1SS and BC2_uni_R. Concerning the study's data processing: For normalization, 1 million high-quality reads were randomly selected from each sample, with every read carrying a distinct molecular identifier. Reads sharing molecular identifiers were discarded rather than binned into consensus sequences. MiTCR, with a Q25 quality threshold and the strictest error-elimination algorithm, was used for CDR3 identification, clonotype clustering and error correction. A nonparametric unseen species model using Euler transformation provided a lower-bound estimate of total TCR beta diversity. TCRdb reprocessing: public reads trimmed at Q25 with fastp, clones called with MiXCR, in-frame beta chains kept. Rows matching on CDR3 protein sequence are summarized as one entry with the most common DNA and genes. TCRdb, not the authors, supplied the V and J calls. The sample table contains hundreds of thousands of distinct CDR3 sequences; only one count was recorded for about 36% of them. Of the sample, 10% to 15% is held by the ten largest clones.

Material: blood. The clonotype was recovered from a young man in good health. Here the chain combines TRBV21-1 and TRBJ1-1; the D segment call TRBD1 is taken from the table without a DNA check. TRBV21-1 is labeled a pseudogene. Read as DNA, the sequence is TGTGCCAGCAGTAAGGGGGGGGGCACTGAAGCTTTCTTT. This encodes CASSKGGGTEAFF.